This entry lists 8 T cell receptor beta chains sequenced from one sample in a study of CXCR3-negative and CXCR3-positive naive CD8 T cells. TRB cDNA libraries were made by UMI-labeled 5' RACE. Using the 5' RACE reads, TCRdb records one entry per CDR3 protein without DNA. Reported are approximately 100,000 distinct CDR3 sequences; the ten largest clones contain about 0.34%. The study, taken as a whole, reports: Naive cells positive for CXCR3 carried more hydrophobic TRB CDR3s than CXCR3-negative ones.

These TCRs are of unknown antigen specificity. Material: naive CXCR3+ CD8+ T cells from blood. Subset indicated: CD45RO-CCR7+CD27+CD95- naive CD8+ T cells expressing CXCR3 (TNR3+). Receptors originate from a human donor in good health. Some clones in this sample may be carry-over from other donors' samples.

This rearrangement joins TRBV7-9 to TRBJ2-1; TCRdb names TRBD2, which stays unverified in the absence of DNA. CDR3 length: 15 amino acids. Germline CDR1 and CDR2: SEHNR and FQNEAQ (reference sequence). Here the CDR3 reads CASSLSVAGGNEQFF.

V usage is TRBV28 and J usage is TRBJ2-1; TCRdb returns TRBD2, unconfirmable since there is no DNA. The CDR3 loop spans 15 amino acids. Germline lookup yields CDR1 MDHEN and CDR2 SYDVKM. The chain's CDR3 is CASSLGLARYNEQFF.

This CDR3 reads CASSTLAGGYNEQFF. J is TRBJ2-1 and V is TRBV19; as DNA is missing, the TRBD2 call by TCRdb cannot be tested. This CDR3 spans 15 amino acids. CDR1 and CDR2 from the germline V gene are LNHDA and SQIVND (reference sequence).

This chain joins TRBV21-1 and TRBJ2-6; without DNA, the TCRdb call of TRBD1 cannot be checked. TRBV21-1 is given as a pseudogene. The CDR3 runs to 18 residues. The CDR3 protein is CASSKRAGTTSGANVLTF.

The rearrangement joins TRBV7-9 to TRBJ2-1; as DNA is missing, the TRBD2 call by TCRdb cannot be tested. CDR1 SEHNR and CDR2 FQNEAQ come from the germline V gene (reference sequence). This CDR3 is 15 amino acids long. CDR3 sequence reads: CASISAGGPGNEQFF.

The rearrangement joins TRBV2 to TRBJ2-7; as DNA is missing, the TRBD1 call by TCRdb cannot be tested. Germline V gene sequence: CDR1 SNHLY, CDR2 FYNNEI. This CDR3 spans 15 amino acids. The CDR3 reads CASSEEPGSKYEQYF.

The chain recombines TRBV5-6 with TRBJ2-4; there is no DNA to check the TCRdb D call of TRBD1. The CDR3 runs to 15 residues. The germline V gene has CDR1 SGHDT and CDR2 YYEEEE. The CDR3 region is CASSRRHTGGNIQYF.

The V gene is TRBV29-1, the J gene TRBJ2-3; TCRdb picks TRBD2, but there is no DNA to check that call. The germline gives CDR1 SQVTM, CDR2 ANQGSEA. The CDR3 has 15 amino acids. CDR3 sequence reads: CSVEGGLRLTDTQYF.